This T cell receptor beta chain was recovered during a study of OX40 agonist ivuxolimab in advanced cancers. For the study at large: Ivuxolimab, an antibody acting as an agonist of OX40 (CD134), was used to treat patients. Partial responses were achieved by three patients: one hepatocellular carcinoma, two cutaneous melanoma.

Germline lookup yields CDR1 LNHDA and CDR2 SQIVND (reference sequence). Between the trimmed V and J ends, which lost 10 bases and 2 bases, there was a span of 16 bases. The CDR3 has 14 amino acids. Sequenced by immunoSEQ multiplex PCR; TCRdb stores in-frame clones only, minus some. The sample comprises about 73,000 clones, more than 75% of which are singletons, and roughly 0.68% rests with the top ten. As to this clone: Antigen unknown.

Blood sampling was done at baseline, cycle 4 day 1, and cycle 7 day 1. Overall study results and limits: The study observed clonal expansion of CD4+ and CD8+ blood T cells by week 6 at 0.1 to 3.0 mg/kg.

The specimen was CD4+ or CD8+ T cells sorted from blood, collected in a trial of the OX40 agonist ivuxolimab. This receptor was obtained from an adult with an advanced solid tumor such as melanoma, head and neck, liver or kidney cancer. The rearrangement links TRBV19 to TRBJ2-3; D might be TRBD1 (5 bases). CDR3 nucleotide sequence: TGTGCCACAGCCCGACAGTCACTCACAGATACGCAGTATTTT. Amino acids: CATARQSLTDTQYF.